These 20 T cell receptor beta chains were all obtained from the same sample, sequenced in a study of T-cell reconstitution after alpha-beta-depleted transplantation in children. A TCRbeta library incorporating unique molecular identifiers was prepared. One entry per CDR3 protein, called by TCRdb with MiXCR from the PCR reads. The sample contains over 450,000 distinct CDR3 sequences, 10% of which appear only once. The sample was PBMCs, taken before TCRalphabeta/CD19-depleted stem cell transplant. All receptors come from a child aged 2-9 years with inherited bone marrow failure, due to receive a stem cell transplant.

This clonotype was seen repeatedly, ten times or more. The gene calls are TRBV3-1 and TRBJ2-5; D possibly corresponds to TRBD1 (6 bases). The germline V gene has CDR1 LGHDT and CDR2 YNNKEL (reference sequence). The CDR3 runs to 13 residues. V lost 4 bases and J lost 5, with 11 bases in between. The CDR3 DNA reads as TGTGCCAGCAGCCGCAGGGGCGGGGAGACCCAGTACTTC. Translation gives CASSRRGGETQYF.

This clonotype was counted between two and nine times. The chain couples TRBV6-5 to TRBJ2-7; 14 bases are a match to TRBD2. V dropped 0 bases and J dropped 0; count of bases not matched to a gene: 4. The CDR3 covers 18 residues. Looked up from germline, CDR1 is MNHEY and CDR2 is SVGAGI. In DNA form, the CDR3 reads TGTGCCAGCAGTTACTCGTCCGGGACTAGCGGGAGCTCCTACGAGCAGTACTTC. It encodes CASSYSSGTSGSSYEQYF.

This clonotype was seen at least ten times. This sequence joins TRBV30 and TRBJ2-2; tentative D call: TRBD2 (6 bases). The germline V and J ends were trimmed by 0 bases and 6 bases, with 11 bases remaining between them. CDR3 length: 14 residues. Germline CDR1 is GTSNPN and CDR2 is SVGIG (reference sequence). The CDR3 region has the DNA TGTGCCTGGAGTGTACTAGCTAAGCCCGGGGAGCTGTTTTTT. As protein: CAWSVLAKPGELFF.

This clonotype was recorded at least ten times. This chain connects TRBV28 to TRBJ2-5, with D possibly being TRBD1 (5 bases). From germline, CDR1 is MDHEN and CDR2 SYDVKM. Deletions cut 3 bases from V and 0 bases from J, with 5 bases between. The CDR3 sequence is 13 residues long. The CDR3 reads CASSLTDQETQYF. DNA for the CDR3: TGTGCCAGCAGTTTGACAGACCAAGAGACCCAGTACTTC. The complete variable domain, with remaining parts taken from reference TRBV28 and TRBJ2-5, reads DVKVTQSSRYLVKRTGEKVFLECVQDMDHENMFWYRQDPGLGLRLIYFSYDVKMKEKGDIPEGYSVSREKKERFSLILESASTNQTSMYLCASSLTDQETQYFGPGTRLLVL.

This clonotype has just a few counts. The genes are TRBV23-1 and TRBJ2-1; 11 bases match TRBD1. TRBV23-1 is an open reading frame, and its role is uncertain. The CDR3 has 15 residues. V shed 4 bases, J shed 9 bases, and the junction held 8 bases outside the gene matches. The CDR3, as DNA: TGCGCCAGCAGTCTCGGAGGGACAGGGGGTGGTGAGCAGTTCTTC. Amino acids: CASSLGGTGGGEQFF.

This clonotype was counted at least ten times. This chain joins TRBV20-1 and TRBJ2-1; D gene uncertain. The CDR3 is 17 amino acids. Germline CDR1 is DFQATT and CDR2 is SNEGSKA (reference sequence). Trimming shortened V by 4 bases and J by 0 bases, and 19 bases separated the two germline ends. Here the CDR3 DNA reads TGCAGTGCTAAGCGCGGCTACGCGATAAGCTCCTACAATGAGCAGTTCTTC. It specifies CSAKRGYAISSYNEQFF.

This clonotype was observed a few times. V usage is TRBV29-1 and J usage is TRBJ2-1, with D uncertain. Deletions cut 1 base from V and 7 bases from J, with 5 bases between. The CDR3 length is 11 residues. Germline V gene sequence: CDR1 SQVTM, CDR2 ANQGSEA. CDR3: CSVEVENEQFF. DNA of the CDR3: TGCAGCGTTGAAGTAGAAAATGAGCAGTTCTTC.

The rearrangement links TRBV12-3 or TRBV12-4 to TRBJ2-2, with 7 bases fitting TRBD2. The trim removed 4 bases at V and 6 bases at J, leaving 11 bases unmatched. The CDR3 length is 16 residues. The CDR3 region is CASSSDAAGAAGELFF. The CDR3 DNA reads TGTGCCAGCAGTTCGGATGCGGCGGGAGCGGCCGGGGAGCTGTTTTTT.

This clonotype occurred many times. V and J are TRBV7-9 and TRBJ2-3, with 8 nucleotides matching TRBD2. J was trimmed by 0 bases and V by 5 bases; bases with no gene match: 7. The CDR3 runs 16 residues. The germline CDR1 and CDR2 sequences are SEHNR and FQNEAQ (reference sequence). The CDR3 nucleotides are TGTGCCAGCAGCCCTCTAGCGGGCCGAAGCACAGATACGCAGTATTTT. It is translated as CASSPLAGRSTDTQYF.

This clonotype occurred many times. The rearrangement joins TRBV28 to TRBJ2-3, with 9 bases fitting TRBD1. The CDR3 is made up of 16 amino acids. Germline-derived CDR1 and CDR2 are MDHEN and SYDVKM. V was pared by 4 bases and J by 2 bases, with 7 bases of the junction left unmatched. The CDR3 coding sequence is TGTGCCAGCAGTTGGGGACAGGGTTTACCCACAGATACGCAGTATTTT. Protein product: CASSWGQGLPTDTQYF.

This clonotype was seen many times. The gene calls are TRBV5-6 and TRBJ2-3; TRBD2 agrees at 11 bases. CDR3 size: 17 residues. Trimming took 3 bases from V and 3 from J; bases not matched to a gene: 9. Germline CDR1 and CDR2: SGHDT and YYEEEE. CDR3: CASSSQMTSGKTDTQYF. The CDR3 DNA sequence: TGTGCCAGCAGCTCCCAAATGACTAGCGGGAAGACAGATACGCAGTATTTT.

This clonotype has at least ten counts. The V and J genes are TRBV29-1 and TRBJ2-1, with 14 bases lining up with TRBD2. The length of the CDR3 is 15 residues. V dropped 7 bases and J dropped 6; count of bases not matched to a gene: 8. Germline values: CDR1 SQVTM, CDR2 ANQGSEA. The CDR3 nucleotides read TGCAGCGCTGAGGGGACTAGCGGGAGCGGCAATGAGCAGTTCTTC. This translates into CSAEGTSGSGNEQFF.

This clonotype showed up many times. The gene calls are TRBV5-5 and TRBJ1-1; 8 bases line up with TRBD1. CDR3 length equals 15 residues. Germline CDR1 SGHKS, CDR2 YYEKEE (reference sequence). The V and J ends lost 0 bases and 4 bases, in that order; junction bases with no gene match: 5. The CDR3 DNA reads TGTGCCAGCAGCTTGGAGGACAGGGAGGGCACTGAAGCTTTCTTT. Its translation: CASSLEDREGTEAFF.

For the CDR3, the DNA is TGCAGCGTTGCAGCAACTAATGAAAAACTGTTTTTT. It specifies CSVAATNEKLFF. The rearrangement uses TRBV29-1 and TRBJ1-4, with no clear D. The CDR3 loop spans 12 amino acids. Germline CDR1 is SQVTM and CDR2 is ANQGSEA. V lost 4 bases and J lost 0, with 3 bases in between.

The rearrangement links TRBV12-3 or TRBV12-4 to TRBJ2-1; D is unclear. The CDR3 has 11 residues. The germline V and J ends were trimmed by 5 bases and 9 bases, with 8 bases remaining between them. CDR3: CASSTMSEQFF. DNA of the CDR3: TGTGCCAGCAGTACCATGAGTGAGCAGTTCTTC.

In this sample, this clonotype turned up many times. The chain couples TRBV20-1 to TRBJ2-7; 12 bases are shared with TRBD2. The ends lost 6 bases at V and 3 bases at J; junction bases unmatched: 6. There are 14 residues in the CDR3. CDR1 is DFQATT, CDR2 SNEGSKA, per germline (reference sequence). The CDR3 is CSATTSGRYYEQYF. Written as DNA, the CDR3 is TGCAGTGCCACGACTAGCGGGAGATACTACGAGCAGTACTTC.

This clonotype was seen at least ten times. The chain links TRBV29-1 to TRBJ2-3, with 9 positions matching TRBD2. CDR3 size: 16 residues. The V gene end was trimmed by 6 bases and the J gene end by 4 bases; junction bases not matched to a gene: 14. Germline V gene data show CDR1 as SQVTM and CDR2 as ANQGSEA. The CDR3 sequence is CSVPDLSGSVADTQYF. The CDR3 nucleotides are TGCAGCGTGCCCGACCTTAGCGGGAGTGTTGCAGATACGCAGTATTTT.

At least ten counts were recorded for this clonotype. V and J are TRBV28 and TRBJ2-1; D is uncertain. Germline V gene lookup returns CDR1 MDHEN and CDR2 SYDVKM. CDR3 length: 14 amino acids. V was clipped by 10 bases and J by 0 bases, with 13 bases between them. This CDR3 reads CAILPGFSYNEQFF. The DNA of the CDR3 is TGTGCCATTTTACCGGGTTTCTCCTACAATGAGCAGTTCTTC.

Many counts were recorded for this clonotype. The chain uses TRBV29-1 and TRBJ2-1; maybe TRBD1 (6 bases). CDR3 size: 13 residues. Trimming pared 7 bases from V and 8 bases from J, leaving 18 bases between. The germline V gene encodes CDR1 SQVTM and CDR2 ANQGSEA. CDR3 amino acids: CSATTGFGHEQFF. DNA of the CDR3: TGCAGCGCAACGACAGGTTTTGGGCATGAGCAGTTCTTC.

This clonotype was detected ten times or more. This chain links TRBV28 with TRBJ2-7; D ambiguous. The CDR3 sequence is 12 residues long. Trimming took 3 bases from V and 5 from J, leaving 8 bases between them. Germline CDR1 MDHEN, CDR2 SYDVKM. The CDR3 loop reads CASSFARNEQYF. The CDR3 coding sequence is TGTGCCAGCAGTTTCGCCCGTAACGAGCAGTACTTC. The complete variable domain, with remaining parts taken from reference TRBV28 and TRBJ2-7, reads DVKVTQSSRYLVKRTGEKVFLECVQDMDHENMFWYRQDPGLGLRLIYFSYDVKMKEKGDIPEGYSVSREKKERFSLILESASTNQTSMYLCASSFARNEQYFGPGTRLTVT.